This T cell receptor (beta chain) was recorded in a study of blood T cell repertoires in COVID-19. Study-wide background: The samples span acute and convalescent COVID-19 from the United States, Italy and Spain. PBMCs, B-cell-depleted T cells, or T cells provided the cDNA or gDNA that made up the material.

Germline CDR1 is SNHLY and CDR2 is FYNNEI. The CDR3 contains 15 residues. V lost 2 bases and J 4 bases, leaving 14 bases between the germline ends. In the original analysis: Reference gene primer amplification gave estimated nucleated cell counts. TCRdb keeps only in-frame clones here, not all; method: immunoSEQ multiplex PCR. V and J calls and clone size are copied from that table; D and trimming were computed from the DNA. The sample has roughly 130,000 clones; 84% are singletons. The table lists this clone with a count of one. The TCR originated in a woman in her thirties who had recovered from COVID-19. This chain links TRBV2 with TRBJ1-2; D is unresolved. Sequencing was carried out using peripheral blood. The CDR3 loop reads CASSESGPTGYGYTF. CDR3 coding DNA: TGTGCCAGCAGTGAAAGCGGCCCCACCGGCTATGGCTACACCTTC.